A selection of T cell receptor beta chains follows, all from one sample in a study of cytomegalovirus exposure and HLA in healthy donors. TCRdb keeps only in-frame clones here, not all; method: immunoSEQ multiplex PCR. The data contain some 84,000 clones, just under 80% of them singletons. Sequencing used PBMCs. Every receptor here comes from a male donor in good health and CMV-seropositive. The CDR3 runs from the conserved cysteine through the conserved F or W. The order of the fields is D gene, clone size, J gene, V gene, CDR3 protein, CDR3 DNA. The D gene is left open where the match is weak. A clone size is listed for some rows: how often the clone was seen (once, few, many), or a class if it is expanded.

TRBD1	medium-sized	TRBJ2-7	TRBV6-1	CASSEGTGGSYEQYF	TGTGCCAGCAGTGAAGGGACAGGGGGCTCCTACGAGCAGTACTTC
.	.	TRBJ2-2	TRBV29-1	CSVGSPNTGELFF	TGCAGCGTTGGGAGTCCGAACACCGGGGAGCTGTTTTTT
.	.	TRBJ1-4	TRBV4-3	CASSQTGTPNEKLFF	TGCGCCAGCAGCCAAACCGGGACACCCAATGAAAAACTGTTTTTT
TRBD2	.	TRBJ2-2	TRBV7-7	CASSRLAGNTGELFF	TGTGCCAGCAGCCGACTAGCGGGGAACACCGGGGAGCTGTTTTTT
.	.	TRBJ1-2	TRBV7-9	CASSFGDGYTF	TGTGCCAGCAGCTTCGGAGATGGCTACACCTTC
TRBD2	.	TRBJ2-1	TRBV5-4	CASSLRTSGIGEQFF	TGTGCCAGCAGCCTGAGGACTAGCGGGATCGGGGAGCAGTTCTTC
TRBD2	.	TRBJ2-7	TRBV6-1	CASMAQVSGGYEQYF	TGTGCCAGCATGGCCCAGGTTTCGGGGGGTTACGAGCAGTACTTC
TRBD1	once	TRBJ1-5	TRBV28	CASSGQGSGNQPQHF	TGTGCCAGCAGCGGACAGGGCTCAGGCAATCAGCCCCAGCATTTT
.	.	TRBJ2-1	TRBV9	CASSVGGDYNEQFF	TGTGCCAGCAGCGTAGGTGGAGACTACAATGAGCAGTTCTTC
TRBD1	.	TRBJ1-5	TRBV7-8	CASSSEDRGGQPQHF	TGTGCCAGCAGCTCGGAGGACAGGGGAGGTCAGCCCCAGCATTTT
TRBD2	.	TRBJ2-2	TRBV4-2	CASSQGKGVTSGIANTGELFF	TGTGCCAGCAGCCAAGGGAAGGGGGTCACTAGCGGGATCGCGAACACCGGGGAGCTGTTTTTT
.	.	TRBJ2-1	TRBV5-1	CASSSGVGQRPYNEQFF	TGCGCCAGCAGCTCGGGAGTCGGGCAGCGCCCCTACAATGAGCAGTTCTTC
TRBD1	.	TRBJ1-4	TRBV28	CASSLAGGATNEKLFF	TGTGCCAGCAGTCTCGCAGGGGGTGCAACTAATGAAAAACTGTTTTTT
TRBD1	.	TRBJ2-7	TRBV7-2	CASSVEPGQGAYEQYF	TGTGCCAGCAGCGTAGAACCGGGACAGGGGGCCTACGAGCAGTACTTC
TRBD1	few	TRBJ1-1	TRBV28	CASSSPTGGLAEAFF	TGTGCCAGCAGTTCCCCGACAGGGGGCCTGGCTGAAGCTTTCTTT
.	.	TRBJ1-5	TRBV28	CASSLVQGSNQPQHF	TGTGCCAGCAGTTTGGTACAGGGTAGCAATCAGCCCCAGCATTTT
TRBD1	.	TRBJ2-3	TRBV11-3	CASSAGGGPTDTQYF	TGTGCCAGCAGCGCAGGGGGTGGCCCCACAGATACGCAGTATTTT
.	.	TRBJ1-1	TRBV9	CASSAKQGNTEAFF	TGTGCCAGCAGCGCCAAACAGGGGAACACTGAAGCTTTCTTT
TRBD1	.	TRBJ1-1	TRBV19	CASSRQGAHTEAFF	TGTGCCAGTAGTAGACAGGGGGCGCACACTGAAGCTTTCTTT
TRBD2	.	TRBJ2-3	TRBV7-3	CASSPWTSGAVTDTQYF	TGTGCCAGCAGCCCCTGGACTAGCGGGGCGGTCACAGATACGCAGTATTTT
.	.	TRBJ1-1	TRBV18	CASSPPVGADGNTEAFF	TGTGCCAGCTCTCCACCAGTAGGGGCCGATGGGAACACTGAAGCTTTCTTT
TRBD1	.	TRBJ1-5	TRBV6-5	CASSYKGTGGQPQHF	TGTGCCAGCAGTTATAAGGGGACAGGGGGACAGCCCCAGCATTTT
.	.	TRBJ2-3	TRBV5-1	CASSLAISARIGDTQYF	TGCGCCAGCAGCTTGGCCATCTCGGCTAGAATCGGTGATACGCAGTATTTT
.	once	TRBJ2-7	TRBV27	CASSPAGQSYEQYF	TGTGCCAGCAGTCCAGCCGGACAGTCCTACGAGCAGTACTTC
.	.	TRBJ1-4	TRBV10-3	CAISDSISGEKLFF	TGTGCCATCAGTGATTCCATATCAGGAGAAAAACTGTTTTTT
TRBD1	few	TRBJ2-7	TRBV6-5	CASSTRTGTYEQYF	TGTGCCAGCAGTACCCGGACAGGGACCTACGAGCAGTACTTC
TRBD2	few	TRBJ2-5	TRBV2	CASRAPTSAQETQYF	TGTGCCAGCAGGGCGCCGACTAGCGCACAAGAGACCCAGTACTTC
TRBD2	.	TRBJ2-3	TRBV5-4	CASSPESSGNADTQYF	TGTGCCAGCAGCCCTGAATCTAGCGGGAATGCAGATACGCAGTATTTT
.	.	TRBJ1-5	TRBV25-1	CASSTPRRSGNQPQHF	TGTGCCAGCAGTACTCCTCGACGGTCGGGAAATCAGCCCCAGCATTTT
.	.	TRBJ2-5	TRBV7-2	CASSRRGQRQETQYF	TGTGCCAGCAGCAGAAGGGGCCAGCGACAAGAGACCCAGTACTTC
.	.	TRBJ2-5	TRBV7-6	CASSFVRDLLETQYF	TGTGCCAGCAGTTTCGTACGGGATCTACTTGAGACCCAGTACTTC
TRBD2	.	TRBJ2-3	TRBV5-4	CASSSPSGGGADTQYF	TGTGCCAGCAGCTCACCGAGCGGGGGGGGCGCAGATACGCAGTATTTT
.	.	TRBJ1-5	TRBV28	CASARDGRVDQPQHF	TGTGCCAGTGCGCGGGACGGGAGAGTTGATCAGCCCCAGCATTTT
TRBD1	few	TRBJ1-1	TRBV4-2	CASSQDLGGGGTEAFF	TGTGCCAGCAGCCAAGATTTAGGGGGCGGAGGCACTGAAGCTTTCTTT
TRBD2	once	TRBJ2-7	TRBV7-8	CASSLIRLAGGGHEQYF	TGTGCCAGCAGCCTAATTAGACTAGCGGGAGGGGGTCACGAGCAGTACTTC
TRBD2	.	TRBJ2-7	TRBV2	CATTTGTSGVTYEQYF	TGTGCCACGACAACCGGGACTAGCGGGGTGACCTACGAGCAGTACTTC
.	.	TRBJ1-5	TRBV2	CASSFEVNQPQHF	TGTGCCAGCAGTTTTGAGGTGAATCAGCCCCAGCATTTT
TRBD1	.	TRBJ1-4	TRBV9	CASSSRTGGEKLFF	TGTGCCAGCAGCTCCCGGACAGGCGGCGAAAAACTGTTTTTT
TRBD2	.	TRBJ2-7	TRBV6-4	CASSDLTSTGTSGRSYEQYF	TGTGCCAGCAGTGACCTCACCTCAACCGGGACTAGCGGGAGGTCCTACGAGCAGTACTTC
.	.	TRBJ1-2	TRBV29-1	CSAHSGNGYTF	TGCAGCGCCCATTCGGGGAATGGCTACACCTTC
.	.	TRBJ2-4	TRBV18	CASSSIQGTKNIQYF	TGTGCCAGCTCATCAATACAGGGAACCAAAAACATTCAGTACTTC
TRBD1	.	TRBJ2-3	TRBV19	CASSWTGSTDTQYF	TGTGCCAGTAGTTGGACAGGGAGCACAGATACGCAGTATTTT
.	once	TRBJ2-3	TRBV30	CAWSESADTQYF	TGTGCCTGGAGTGAGAGCGCAGATACGCAGTATTTT
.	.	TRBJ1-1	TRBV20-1	CRGANTEAFF	TGCAGGGGGGCTAACACTGAAGCTTTCTTT
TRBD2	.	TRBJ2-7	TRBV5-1	CASTSSPKGLAGGSYEQYF	TGCGCCAGCACCTCCAGTCCAAAGGGACTAGCGGGAGGGTCCTACGAGCAGTACTTC
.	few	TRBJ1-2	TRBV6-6	CASSYDSSPRGYTF	TGTGCCAGCAGTTATGACTCCTCTCCCCGTGGCTACACCTTC
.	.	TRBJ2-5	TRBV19	CATQRQRQETQYF	TGTGCCACCCAACGACAGAGGCAAGAGACCCAGTACTTC
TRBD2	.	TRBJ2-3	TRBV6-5	CASSSSGRTDTQYF	TGTGCCAGCAGTTCTAGCGGGAGAACAGATACGCAGTATTTT
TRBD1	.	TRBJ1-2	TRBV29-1	CSVEEWDRGNYGYTF	TGCAGCGTTGAAGAATGGGACAGGGGGAACTATGGCTACACCTTC
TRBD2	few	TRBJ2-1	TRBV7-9	CASSRTGLAGPSSYNEQFF	TGTGCCAGCAGCAGAACGGGACTAGCGGGACCCAGCTCCTACAATGAGCAGTTCTTC
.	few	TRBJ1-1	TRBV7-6	CASSSMTGNTEAFF	TGTGCCAGCAGCTCTATGACAGGGAACACTGAAGCTTTCTTT
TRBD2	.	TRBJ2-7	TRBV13	CASSPGTSESEQYF	TGTGCCAGCAGCCCCGGGACTAGTGAGTCCGAGCAGTACTTC
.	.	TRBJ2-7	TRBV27	CASSFRGGEPYEQYF	TGTGCCAGCAGTTTTAGGGGGGGAGAGCCCTACGAGCAGTACTTC
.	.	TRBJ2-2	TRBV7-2	CASTRGMGTGELFF	TGTGCCAGCACAAGAGGGATGGGCACCGGGGAGCTGTTTTTT